This TCR beta chain was observed in a study of regulatory T cells in long-lasting Graves disease. Whole-study context: Positivity for TSH receptor antibodies plus over 5 years of antithyroid drugs meant persistent Graves' disease. Findings of the study overall: Patients with persistent disease showed a bias toward TRBV28, TRBJ1-2 and TRBJ2-5.

CDR1 and CDR2 from the germline V gene are MNHNS and SASEGT. Deletions cut 4 bases from V and 5 bases from J, with 18 bases between. The CDR3 sequence is 16 residues long. The time point is: persistent/refractory GD, antithyroid drugs over 5 years with positive TRAb. PBMCs were the source of the RNA used for TCR sequencing. iRepertoire HTBI primers and Arm-PCR of CDR3 regions built TCR beta libraries. Each CDR3 protein gets one entry after TCRdb re-called the multiplex PCR reads with MiXCR. In the table there are hundreds of thousands of distinct CDR3 sequences, 30% of which are singletons. About this clonotype: Its antigen is currently unknown.

The sequences come from peripheral blood mononuclear cells (PBMCs), collected when the disease was refractory, from a patient treated with antithyroid drugs. This TCR was sampled from a female donor with Graves disease. V and J are TRBV6-1 and TRBJ1-5, with D uncertain. CDR3 sequence (DNA): TGTGCCAGCAGTGCCTTGAGGCCCCAGCCCCATCAGCCCCAGCATTTT. It codes for CASSALRPQPHQPQHF.